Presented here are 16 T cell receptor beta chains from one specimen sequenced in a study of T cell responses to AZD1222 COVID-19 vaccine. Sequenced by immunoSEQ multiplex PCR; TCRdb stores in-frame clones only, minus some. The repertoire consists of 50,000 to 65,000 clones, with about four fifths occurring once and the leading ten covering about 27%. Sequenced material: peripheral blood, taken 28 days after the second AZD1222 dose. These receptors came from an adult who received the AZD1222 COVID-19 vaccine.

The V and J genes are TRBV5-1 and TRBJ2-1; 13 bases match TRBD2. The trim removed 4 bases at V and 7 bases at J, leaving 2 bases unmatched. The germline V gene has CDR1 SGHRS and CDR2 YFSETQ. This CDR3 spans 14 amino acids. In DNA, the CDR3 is TGCGCCAGCAGCCTGGGACTAGCGGGAAATGAGCAGTTCTTC. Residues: CASSLGLAGNEQFF.

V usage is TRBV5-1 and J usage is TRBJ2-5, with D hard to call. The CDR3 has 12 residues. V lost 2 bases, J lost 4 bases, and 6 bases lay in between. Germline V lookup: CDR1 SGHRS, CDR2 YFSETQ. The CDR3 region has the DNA TGCGCCAGCAGCTTCAACCCAGAGACCCAGTACTTC. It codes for CASSFNPETQYF. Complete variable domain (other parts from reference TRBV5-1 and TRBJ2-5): KAGVTQTPRYLIKTRGQQVTLSCSPISGHRSVSWYQQTPGQGLQFLFEYFSETQRNKGNFPGRFSGRQFSNSRSEMNVSTLELGDSALYLCASSFNPETQYFGPGTRLLVL.

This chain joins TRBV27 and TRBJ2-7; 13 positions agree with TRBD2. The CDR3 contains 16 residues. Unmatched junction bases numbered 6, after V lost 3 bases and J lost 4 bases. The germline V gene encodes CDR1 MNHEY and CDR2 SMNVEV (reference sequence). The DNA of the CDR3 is TGTGCCAGCAGTTTCACTAGCGGGAGGGCCGGGTACGAGCAGTACTTC. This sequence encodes CASSFTSGRAGYEQYF.

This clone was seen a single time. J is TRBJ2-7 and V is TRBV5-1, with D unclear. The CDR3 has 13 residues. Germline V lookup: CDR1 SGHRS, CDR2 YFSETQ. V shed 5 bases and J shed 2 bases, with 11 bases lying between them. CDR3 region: CASRVAPPYEQYF. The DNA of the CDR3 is TGCGCCAGCAGGGTGGCCCCTCCCTACGAGCAGTACTTC.

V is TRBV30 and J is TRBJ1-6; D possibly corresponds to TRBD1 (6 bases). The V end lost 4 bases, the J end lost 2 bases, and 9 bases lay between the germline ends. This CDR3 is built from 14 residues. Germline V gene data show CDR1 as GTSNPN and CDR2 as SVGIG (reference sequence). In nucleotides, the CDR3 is TGTGCCTGGACAGGGGAGCCCTATAATTCACCCCTCCACTTT. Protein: CAWTGEPYNSPLHF.

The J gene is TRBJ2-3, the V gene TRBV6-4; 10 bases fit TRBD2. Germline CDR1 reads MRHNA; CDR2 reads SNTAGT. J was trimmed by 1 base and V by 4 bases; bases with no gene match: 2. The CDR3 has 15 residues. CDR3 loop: CASSGAGGGTDTQYF. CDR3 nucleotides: TGTGCCAGCAGTGGAGCGGGAGGGGGCACAGATACGCAGTATTTT.

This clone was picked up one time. The CDR3 region is CASSQITGSPQRLEQYF. For the CDR3, the DNA is TGCGCCAGCAGTCAAATCACAGGGTCCCCCCAAAGGCTCGAGCAGTACTTC. The J gene is TRBJ2-7, the V gene TRBV23-1, with D maybe TRBD1 (6 bases). TRBV23-1 falls under the ORF class, with uncertain function. V lost 2 bases and J lost 6, with 23 bases in between. There are 17 residues in the CDR3.

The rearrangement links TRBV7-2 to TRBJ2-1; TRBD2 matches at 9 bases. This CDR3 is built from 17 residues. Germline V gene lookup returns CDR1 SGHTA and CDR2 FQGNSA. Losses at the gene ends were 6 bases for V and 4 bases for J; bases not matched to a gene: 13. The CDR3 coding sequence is TGTGCCAGCAGTCATAACACTAGGACTAGCGCTTACAATGAGCAGTTCTTC. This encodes CASSHNTRTSAYNEQFF.

CDR3 in DNA: TGTGCCAGCAGCTTAGGTGGGGGCCATGCGATGGCTTTCTTT. Amino acid sequence: CASSLGGGHAMAFF. The rearrangement links TRBV7-2 to TRBJ1-1; perhaps TRBD1 as D (6 bases). The CDR3 has 14 residues. V was clipped by 1 base and J by 11 bases, with 17 bases between them. Germline values: CDR1 SGHTA, CDR2 FQGNSA. The variable domain in full, with the rest retrieved from reference TRBV7-2 and TRBJ1-1, is GAGVSQSPSNKVTEKGKDVELRCDPISGHTALYWYRQSLGQGLEFLIYFQGNSAPDKSGLPSDRFSAERTGGSVSTLTIQRTQQEDSAVYLCASSLGGGHAMAFFGQGTRLTVV.

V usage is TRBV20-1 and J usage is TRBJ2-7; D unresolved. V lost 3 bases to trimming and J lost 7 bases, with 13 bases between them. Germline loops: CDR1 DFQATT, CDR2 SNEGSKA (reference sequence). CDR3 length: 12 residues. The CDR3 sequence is CSASSGISEQYF. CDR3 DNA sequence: TGCAGTGCTAGTTCTGGGATATCTGAGCAGTACTTC.

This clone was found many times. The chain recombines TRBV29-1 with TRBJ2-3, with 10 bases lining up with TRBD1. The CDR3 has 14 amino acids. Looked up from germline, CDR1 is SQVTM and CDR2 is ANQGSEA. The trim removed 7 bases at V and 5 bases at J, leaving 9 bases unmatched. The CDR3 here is CSARTGGVVDTQYF. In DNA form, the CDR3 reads TGCAGCGCTCGGACAGGGGGAGTTGTAGATACGCAGTATTTT.

The CDR3 spells CASSRDFTSYEQYF. The CDR3 DNA sequence: TGTGCCAGCAGCCGGGACTTTACCTCCTACGAGCAGTACTTC. The V and J genes are TRBV6-5 and TRBJ2-7, with D perhaps TRBD2 (6 bases). Germline assignment: CDR1 MNHEY and CDR2 SVGAGI. This CDR3 comprises 14 residues. Deletions cut 6 bases from V and 0 bases from J, with 12 bases between.

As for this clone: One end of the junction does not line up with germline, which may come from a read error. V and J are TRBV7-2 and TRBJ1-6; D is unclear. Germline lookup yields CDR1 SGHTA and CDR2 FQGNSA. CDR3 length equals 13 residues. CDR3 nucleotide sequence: TGTGCCAGCACCTTACCCGGGATATCACCCCTCCACTTT. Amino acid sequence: CASTLPGISPLHF.

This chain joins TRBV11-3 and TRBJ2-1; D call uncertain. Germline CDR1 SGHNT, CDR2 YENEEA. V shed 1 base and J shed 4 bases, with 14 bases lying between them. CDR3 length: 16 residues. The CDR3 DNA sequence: TGTGCCAGCAGCTTAGGAGGCACTAACCATTACAATGAGCAGTTCTTC. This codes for CASSLGGTNHYNEQFF.

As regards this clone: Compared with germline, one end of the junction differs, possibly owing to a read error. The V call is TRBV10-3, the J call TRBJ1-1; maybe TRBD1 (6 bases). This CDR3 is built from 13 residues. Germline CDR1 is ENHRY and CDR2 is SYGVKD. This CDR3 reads CALRGESNTEAFF. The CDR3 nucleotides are TGTGCCCTCAGGGGAGAGTCTAATACTGAAGCTTTCTTT.

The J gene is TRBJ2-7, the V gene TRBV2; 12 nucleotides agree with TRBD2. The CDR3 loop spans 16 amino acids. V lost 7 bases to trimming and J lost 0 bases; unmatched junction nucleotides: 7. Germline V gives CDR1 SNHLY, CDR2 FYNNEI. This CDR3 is CASTPWTSGTSYEQYF. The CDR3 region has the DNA TGTGCCAGCACCCCCTGGACTAGCGGGACCTCCTACGAGCAGTACTTC.